This T cell receptor beta chain derives from a study of spatial heterogeneity in lung cancer. In the study overall: Compared with alpha-chain sequences, beta-chain sequences were consistently detected in greater numbers. Matched bulk RNA-seq yielded a T cell module score, and TCR transcript counts in tumor regions correlated strongly with that score. General observations from the study: In tumors, expanded intratumoral alpha and beta TCR counts tracked mutation counts.

This clonotype has ten or more counts. Its antigen is undetermined. Noted time point: sample taken at primary tumor resection. No cell sorting; template was whole RNA from tumor, lung tissue or PBMC. A unique molecular identifier was carried by every single TCR cDNA molecule. MiXCR was run by TCRdb on the 5' RACE reads, yielding one entry per CDR3 protein. The sample lists 6,000 to 7,500 distinct CDR3 sequences; around 15% were seen once. V was shortened by 2 bases and J by 1 base, with 1 base between the two germline ends. The CDR3 runs to 12 residues. Germline assignment: CDR1 ENHRY and CDR2 SYGVKD. Sequencing was performed on lung tumor tissue, taken at surgery. The chain is built from TRBV10-3 and TRBJ2-3; D call uncertain. This receptor was identified in a male donor with early-stage non-small cell lung cancer. The CDR3 loop reads CAISEGTDTQYF. In nucleotides, the CDR3 is TGTGCCATCAGTGAGGGCACAGATACGCAGTATTTT.